The 11 T cell receptor beta chains in this list originate from one sample, sequenced in a study of blood T cell repertoires in COVID-19. Sequenced by immunoSEQ multiplex PCR; TCRdb stores in-frame clones only, minus some. The sample shows around 260,000 clones, about 88% of them seen only once. The sample comprised peripheral blood. The receptors were sampled from a young man with active or convalescent COVID-19.

The chain employs TRBV7-2 and TRBJ2-4, with D maybe TRBD2 (6 bases). CDR3 length: 13 residues. Per the germline V gene, CDR1 is SGHTA and CDR2 is FQGNSA. V was cut by 6 bases and J by 3 bases, with 9 bases left in between. The CDR3 is CASRAGSKNIQYF. The DNA for the CDR3 is TGTGCCAGCAGGGCCGGGAGCAAAAACATTCAGTACTTC.

The rearrangement joins TRBV5-1 to TRBJ1-1, with a tentative D call TRBD1 (5 bases). Germline assignment: CDR1 SGHRS and CDR2 YFSETQ. The germline V and J ends were trimmed by 3 bases and 7 bases, with 13 bases remaining between them. The CDR3 consists of 13 residues. In DNA form, the CDR3 reads TGCGCCAGCAGCTCACAGGCGGGGTTTGAAGCTTTCTTT. Protein: CASSSQAGFEAFF.

The chain couples TRBV5-4 to TRBJ2-3; 8 positions agree with TRBD2. This CDR3 comprises 15 residues. Unmatched junction bases numbered 8, after V lost 2 bases and J lost 6 bases. Germline assignment: CDR1 SGHNT and CDR2 YYREEE (reference sequence). The CDR3 reads CASSFYPAGVDTQYF. Here the CDR3 DNA reads TGTGCCAGCAGCTTCTATCCAGCGGGGGTTGATACGCAGTATTTT.

This clone occurred once. The chain couples TRBV11-1 to TRBJ2-3, with 7 nucleotides matching TRBD1. The V segment lost 2 bases and the J segment 6 bases; nucleotides outside the gene matches: 8. Germline CDR1 is SGHAT and CDR2 is FQDESV (reference sequence). The CDR3 runs 15 residues. CDR3 in amino acids: CASSLTGARTDTQYF. The CDR3 DNA sequence: TGTGCCAGCAGCTTAACAGGGGCGCGAACGGATACGCAGTATTTT.

This chain joins TRBV30 and TRBJ1-6; maybe TRBD1 (5 bases). Trimming cost V 3 bases and J 0 bases, with 12 bases left between them. In germline, CDR1 is GTSNPN, CDR2 SVGIG (reference sequence). This CDR3 has 16 residues. The CDR3, as DNA: TGTGCCTGGAGGGAAACAGGTAGCTCCTATAATTCACCCCTCCACTTT. It encodes CAWRETGSSYNSPLHF.

CDR3 nucleotide sequence: TGTGCGGGAGGCGGGGGAACCGGGGAGCTGTTTTTT. Protein sequence: CAGGGGTGELFF. The chain has TRBV30 and TRBJ2-2; TRBD2 aligns across 7 bases. Germline values: CDR1 GTSNPN, CDR2 SVGIG (reference sequence). The CDR3 is made up of 12 amino acids.

V usage is TRBV28 and J usage is TRBJ2-3; 9 positions agree with TRBD2. The CDR3 runs 15 residues. Germline CDR1 MDHEN, CDR2 SYDVKM. After removal of 2 bases from V and 5 bases from J, the junction contained 5 bases not matched to a gene. In nucleotides, the CDR3 is TGTGCCAGCAGTTTACGGTTAGCGGGGGAAGATACGCAGTATTTT. Translation: CASSLRLAGEDTQYF.

The J gene is TRBJ1-6, the V gene TRBV30; D is undetermined. The CDR3 length is 14 residues. Per germline, CDR1 GTSNPN and CDR2 SVGIG (reference sequence). The germline V and J ends were trimmed by 2 bases and 0 bases, with 5 bases remaining between them. For the CDR3, the DNA is TGTGCCTGGAGTTTCAGCTCCTATAATTCACCCCTCCACTTT. Translation gives CAWSFSSYNSPLHF. Variable domain in full (rest from reference TRBV30 and TRBJ1-6): SQTIHQWPATLVQPVGSPLSLECTVEGTSNPNLYWYRQAAGRGLQLLFYSVGIGQISSEVPQNLSASRPQDRQFILSSKKLLLSDSGFYLCAWSFSSYNSPLHFGNGTRLTVT.

Here the CDR3 DNA reads TGTGCCAGTAGACGGGGACAGGGACCCTACGAGCAGTACTTC. This sequence encodes CASRRGQGPYEQYF. This chain connects TRBV19 to TRBJ2-7, with 9 bases aligning to TRBD1. V lost 6 bases and J lost 2; bases outside the gene matches: 5. CDR1 LNHDA and CDR2 SQIVND come from the germline V gene (reference sequence). This CDR3 has 14 residues.

Here the CDR3 DNA reads TGTGCCAGTCGACCCCCAGTCGATCTAGCTTTGGCTAAGGCAGATACGCAGTATTTT. It codes for CASRPPVDLALAKADTQYF. The rearrangement uses TRBV19 and TRBJ2-3, with a weak D call TRBD2 (5 bases). From germline, CDR1 is LNHDA and CDR2 SQIVND (reference sequence). The CDR3 length is 19 residues. Trimming cost V 8 bases and J 4 bases, with 31 bases left between them.

The J gene is TRBJ1-1, the V gene TRBV18; unclear D gene. There are 12 residues in the CDR3. The V end was cut by 6 bases, the J end by 4 bases, with 9 bases between. Germline lookup yields CDR1 KGHSH and CDR2 LQKENI. The CDR3 nucleotides are TGTGCCAGCTCCCCCAGGCCCACTGAAGCTTTCTTT. This codes for CASSPRPTEAFF.